This is a list of T cell receptor beta chains from one sample in a study of regulatory T cells in long-lasting Graves disease. TCRdb reprocessed the multiplex PCR reads via MiXCR and lists one record per CDR3 protein. Counted here are 540,000 or so distinct CDR3 sequences, approximately 15% occurring once; the ten biggest clones make up roughly 10%. These sequences were also reported in another study, on T cells in Graves' hyperthyroidism and ophthalmopathy.

The sample consisted of peripheral blood mononuclear cells (PBMCs), taken at new diagnosis, from a patient treated with antithyroid drugs. Receptors were obtained from a man younger than 45 with Graves disease. The CDR3 runs from the conserved cysteine through the conserved F or W. The order of the fields is V gene, CDR3 protein.

TRBV27	CASSKDRVTGDTGELFF
TRBV18	CASSPRPFPDRSGYTF
TRBV12-3/TRBV12-4	CASSTQGPYEQYF
TRBV6-1	CASSDGGTGYNEQFF
TRBV7-8	CASSPGLVHEQFF
TRBV27	CASSPSAGGALSSYEQYF
TRBV6-2/TRBV6-3	CASSDTGYEQFF
TRBV12-3/TRBV12-4	CASSFSLLGSQANYGYTF
TRBV12-3/TRBV12-4	CASSLLRNEKLFF
TRBV29-1	CSVGPGQAEQYF
TRBV11-2	CASSRTGNQETQYF
TRBV7-9	CASSSDPAQETQYF
TRBV3-1	CASSQNWGSEQFF
TRBV29-1	CSVEENRSPSGANVLTF
TRBV29-1	CSVTVSYEQYF
TRBV2	CASRGTSHQPQHF
TRBV7-9	CAIGTEGFNGYTF
TRBV12-3/TRBV12-4	CASSARPGELFF
TRBV30	CAWNPGAGEKLFF
TRBV25-1	CTSSEGGVGTEAFF
TRBV7-3	CASSPQPETGEGAFF
TRBV15	CATSIKEKLFF
TRBV6-4	CASSRTSEAPHEQFF
TRBV27	CASSTPTSGYEQYF
TRBV18	CASSLSETYEQYF
TRBV5-1	CASSRGASGGDEQFF
TRBV12-3/TRBV12-4	CASSRGTSGSRDEQFF
TRBV28	CASTSLWAPVETQYF
TRBV3-1	CASSQEGQGGDTQYF
TRBV29-1	CSVEEYPQETQYF
TRBV7-3	CASQRDANTGELFF
TRBV12-5	CASGLFWTTHNEQFF
TRBV19	CASIGSAEAFF
TRBV15	CATSRDPQGTEAFF
TRBV29-1	CSVESGLSSYEQYF
TRBV27	CASSYNPLPGYGYTF
TRBV15	CATSRERTTTYEQYF
TRBV4-1	CASSQVDSPRDYGYTF
TRBV6-1	CASSRGQAGETQYF
TRBV5-1	CASSLASGASGYEQYF
TRBV28	CASSSESSGRTNEQFF
TRBV20-1	CSAREDLATYNEQFF
TRBV11-2	CASSTTVTSGTSTDTQYF